The clone carrying this T cell receptor (beta chain) was counted between two and nine times. The CDR3 contains 13 residues. Germline-derived CDR1 and CDR2 are MNHNS and SASEGT. V was pared by 1 base and J by 6 bases, with 9 bases between. The data originate from a study of T cells in Graves' hyperthyroidism and ophthalmopathy. Exclusion criteria comprised uncontrolled infection, other autoimmune disease, pregnancy or lactation. About 10 ml of fresh peripheral blood supplied the PBMCs. RNA transcripts served as the template for amplifying TCR beta CDR3 regions. The HTBI primer set was used in a first-round RT-PCR of the TCR CDR3. Each CDR3 protein gets one entry after TCRdb re-called the multiplex PCR reads with MiXCR. This sample has over 200,000 distinct CDR3 sequences, with roughly a sixth found just once.

The source material was blood. V gene TRBV6-1 combines with J gene TRBJ1-2; no firm D call. This receptor was identified in a man aged 50-59 years with Graves' hyperthyroidism. The CDR3 here is CASSEEVGHGYTF. CDR3 DNA: TGTGCCAGCAGTGAAGAAGTAGGCCATGGCTACACCTTC.